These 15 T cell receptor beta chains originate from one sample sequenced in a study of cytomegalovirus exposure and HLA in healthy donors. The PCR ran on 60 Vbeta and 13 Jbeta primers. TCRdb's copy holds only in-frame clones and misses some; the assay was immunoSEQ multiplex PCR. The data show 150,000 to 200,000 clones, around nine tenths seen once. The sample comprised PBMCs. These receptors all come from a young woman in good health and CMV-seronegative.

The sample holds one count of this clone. Here the CDR3 DNA reads TGTGCCAGCAGCTCTACAGGGGATACCTACGAGCAGTACTTC. It specifies CASSSTGDTYEQYF. The rearrangement links TRBV7-9 to TRBJ2-7; the match to TRBD1 covers 7 bases. Germline lookup yields CDR1 SEHNR and CDR2 FQNEAQ (reference sequence). The CDR3 is 14 amino acids. V lost 4 bases to trimming and J lost 2 bases; unmatched junction nucleotides: 5.

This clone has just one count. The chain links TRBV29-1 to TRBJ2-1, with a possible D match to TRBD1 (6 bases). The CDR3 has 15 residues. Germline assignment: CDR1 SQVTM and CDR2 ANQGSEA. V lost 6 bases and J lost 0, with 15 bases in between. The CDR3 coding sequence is TGCAGCGTAAACCGGGACACAAGCTCCTACAATGAGCAGTTCTTC. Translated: CSVNRDTSSYNEQFF.

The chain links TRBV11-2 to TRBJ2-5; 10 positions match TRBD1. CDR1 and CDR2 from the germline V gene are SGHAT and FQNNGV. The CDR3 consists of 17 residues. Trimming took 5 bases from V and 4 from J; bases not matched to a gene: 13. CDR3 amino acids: CASSLGVLDRGRETQYF. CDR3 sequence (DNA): TGTGCCAGCAGCCTGGGGGTCCTTGACAGGGGGCGAGAGACCCAGTACTTC.

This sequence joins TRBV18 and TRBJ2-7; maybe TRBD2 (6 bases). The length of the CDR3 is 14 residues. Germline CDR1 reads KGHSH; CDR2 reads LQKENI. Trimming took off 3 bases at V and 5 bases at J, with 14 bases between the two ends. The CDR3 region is CASSPQDGSDEQYF. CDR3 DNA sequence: TGTGCCAGCTCACCTCAGGACGGGAGTGACGAGCAGTACTTC.

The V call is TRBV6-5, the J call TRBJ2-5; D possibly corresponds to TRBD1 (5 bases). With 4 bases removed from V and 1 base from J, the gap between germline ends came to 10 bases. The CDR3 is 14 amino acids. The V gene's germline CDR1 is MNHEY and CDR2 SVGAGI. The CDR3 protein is CASSSADIQETQYF. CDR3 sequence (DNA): TGTGCCAGCAGTTCCGCGGACATCCAAGAGACCCAGTACTTC.

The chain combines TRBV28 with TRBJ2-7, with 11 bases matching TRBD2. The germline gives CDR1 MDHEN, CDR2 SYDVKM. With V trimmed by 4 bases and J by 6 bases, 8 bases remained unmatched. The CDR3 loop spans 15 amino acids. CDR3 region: CASSSIWLAGGEQYF. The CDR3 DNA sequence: TGTGCCAGCAGTTCCATCTGGCTAGCGGGGGGCGAGCAGTACTTC.

Here the CDR3 reads CASSQRGGSNQPQHF. The CDR3 DNA reads as TGTGCCAGCAGTCAACGAGGGGGTAGCAATCAGCCCCAGCATTTT. The J gene is TRBJ1-5, the V gene TRBV6-1; a weak D match, TRBD1 (6 bases). The CDR3 covers 15 residues. Trimming took off 5 bases at V and 0 bases at J, with 11 bases between the two ends. Germline V gene lookup returns CDR1 MNHNS and CDR2 SASEGT.

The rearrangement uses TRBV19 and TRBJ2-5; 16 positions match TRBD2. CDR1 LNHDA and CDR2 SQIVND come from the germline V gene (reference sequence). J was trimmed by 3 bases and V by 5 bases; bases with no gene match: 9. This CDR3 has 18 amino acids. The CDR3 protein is CASSLNLGTSGREETQYF. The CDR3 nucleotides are TGTGCCAGTAGTTTGAACCTAGGGACTAGCGGGAGGGAAGAGACCCAGTACTTC.

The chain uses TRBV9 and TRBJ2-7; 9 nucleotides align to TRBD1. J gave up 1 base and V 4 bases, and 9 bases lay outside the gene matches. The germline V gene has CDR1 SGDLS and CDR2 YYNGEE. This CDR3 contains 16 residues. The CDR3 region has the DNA TGTGCCAGCAGCCCTCTGGTGGACAGGGGATCCTACGAGCAGTACTTC. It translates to CASSPLVDRGSYEQYF.

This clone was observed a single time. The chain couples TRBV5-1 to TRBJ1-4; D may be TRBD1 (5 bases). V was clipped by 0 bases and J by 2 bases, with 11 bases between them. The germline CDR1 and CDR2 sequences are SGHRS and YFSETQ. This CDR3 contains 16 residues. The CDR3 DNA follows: TGCGCCAGCAGCTTGGACCTCGGGGGGACTAATGAAAAACTGTTTTTT. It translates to CASSLDLGGTNEKLFF.

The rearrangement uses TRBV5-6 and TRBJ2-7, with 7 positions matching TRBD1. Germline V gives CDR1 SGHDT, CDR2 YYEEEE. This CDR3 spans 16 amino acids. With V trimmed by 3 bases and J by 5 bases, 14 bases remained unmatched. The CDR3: CASSWQGTGVVDEQYF. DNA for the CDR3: TGTGCCAGCAGCTGGCAGGGAACAGGGGTAGTCGACGAGCAGTACTTC. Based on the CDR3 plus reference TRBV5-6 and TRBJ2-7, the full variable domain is DAGVTQSPTHLIKTRGQQVTLRCSPKSGHDTVSWYQQALGQGPQFIFQYYEEEERQRGNFPDRFSGHQFPNYSSELNVNALLLGDSALYLCASSWQGTGVVDEQYFGPGTRLTVT.

The CDR3 nucleotides read TGCGCCAGCAGCTACCCTTTTAGTGAACAGGGGGGGCGAGAGACCCAGTACTTC. Translating it yields CASSYPFSEQGGRETQYF. The genes are TRBV5-1 and TRBJ2-5; a possible D gene is TRBD1 (8 bases). This CDR3 is built from 18 residues. Germline CDR1 SGHRS, CDR2 YFSETQ. V lost 3 bases and J 4 bases, leaving 25 bases between the germline ends. The variable domain in full, completed from reference TRBV5-1 and TRBJ2-5, reads KAGVTQTPRYLIKTRGQQVTLSCSPISGHRSVSWYQQTPGQGLQFLFEYFSETQRNKGNFPGRFSGRQFSNSRSEMNVSTLELGDSALYLCASSYPFSEQGGRETQYFGPGTRLLVL.

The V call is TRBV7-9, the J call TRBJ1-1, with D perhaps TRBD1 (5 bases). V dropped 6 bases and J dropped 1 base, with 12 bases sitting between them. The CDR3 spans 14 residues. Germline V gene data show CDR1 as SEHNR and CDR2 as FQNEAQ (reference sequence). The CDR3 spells CASRAAQGNTEAFF. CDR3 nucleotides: TGTGCCAGCAGGGCGGCCCAGGGGAACACTGAAGCTTTCTTT.

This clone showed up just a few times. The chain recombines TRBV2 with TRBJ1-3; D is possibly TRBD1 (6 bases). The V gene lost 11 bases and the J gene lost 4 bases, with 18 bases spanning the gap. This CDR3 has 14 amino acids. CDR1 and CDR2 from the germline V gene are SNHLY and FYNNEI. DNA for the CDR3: TGTGCCGGCAACAGGGTACTGACGGGAAACACCATATATTTT. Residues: CAGNRVLTGNTIYF.

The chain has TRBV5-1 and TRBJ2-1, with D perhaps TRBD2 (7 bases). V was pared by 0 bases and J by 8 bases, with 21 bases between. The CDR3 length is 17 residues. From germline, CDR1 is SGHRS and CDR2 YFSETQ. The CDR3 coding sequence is TGCGCCAGCAGCTTGGGGGGGACACGCGACCGGGGGGATGAGCAGTTCTTC. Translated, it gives CASSLGGTRDRGDEQFF.